The T cell receptor (beta chain) described here comes from a study of T cell responses to AZD1222 COVID-19 vaccine (dated by TCRdb to the early 2020s). In the study overall: AZD1222 recipients with second doses at about 4 weeks or about 12 weeks were pooled, because spike-specific TCR depth and breadth did not differ between schedules. Trial participants were enrolled by age into subgroups of 18-55, 56-69 and 70-plus years, and around 150, 28 and 57 TCR-sequenced participants, respectively, were included in these subgroups. A total of under 250 trial participants underwent TCR sequencing, of whom 200 to 220 had received two doses of AZD1222 and approximately 25 had received two doses of the MenACWY control vaccine. The study at large found these results: Because no day 14 peak-response samples were available, the repertoires could be characterized only after the peak T cell response. Participants were mostly white British and included more females than males, and it was suggested by the authors that clonal diversity may have been underestimated. Conclusions about previously exposed vaccinees are limited because only five or six AZD1222 recipients were SARS-CoV-2 seropositive at baseline. Epitopes outside the regions mutated in the B.1.351 and B.1.1.7 variants were reportedly recognized by nearly half of the unique spike-specific TCRs. Spike-specific TCR breadth and depth rose significantly after two AZD1222 doses compared with day 0 and with MenACWY recipients. In the small 56-69-year group, the increase in depth fell short of significance, most likely because of low power. Vaccine-associated CD4 TCRs spanned the whole spike protein, with dominant responses in regions 160-218 and 743-854.

The CDR3 regions of human TCRbeta chains were analyzed by immunosequencing. Per the authors' processing: TCRs in the repertoires were compared against a reference library of SARS-CoV-2-specific TCRs that had been generated with the MIRA antigen-specificity platform. Breadth meant the fraction of unique TCRs that were SARS-CoV-2-associated, whereas depth meant the fraction of total T cells that were SARS-CoV-2-associated. Using the MIRA data, every spike-specific TCR was mapped to the spike region that the TCR reacted to and assigned to either a CD4 or a CD8 class. Log10-transformed breadth and depth values were compared by one-way ANOVA with Sidak's multiple comparisons tests. The clones in this table, taken by TCRdb from immuneACCESS, are in-frame only. Not every clone is retained; where verified, under half of the shortfall comes from an unresolved V gene, and the cause of the rest is unknown. D and trimming were read from the DNA, whereas the V and J calls and clone size are those reported in that table. The sample has 150,000 or so clones on record, roughly nine tenths of them singletons. Of the sample, roughly 1.9% falls within the top ten clones.

CDR1 and CDR2 were assigned from the germline V gene (reference sequence) as LNHNV and YYDKDF. CDR3 length: 17 amino acids, cysteine to phenylalanine. The only DNA kept is the CDR3, 51 bases in frame from the first base. The germline V and J ends show losses of 3 bases and 6 bases respectively, and no gene match explains 11 bases of the junction. A word on this clone: The antigen it binds to is not known. No much larger clone is present one base from it, and per-base qualities are unavailable.

According to the study, the label for this sample's time point signals: baseline before first vaccination. Samples from vaccinated people were obtained from the UK trials COV001 and COV002, which included a single-blind randomized controlled phase 2/3 trial of AZD1222 (ChAdOx1 nCoV-19) in healthy adults. For TCRbeta chain sequencing, PBMC samples from trial participants were taken at day 0 and at day 28 after the second dose. Sequenced here: peripheral blood, sampled on day 0 of AZD1222 vaccination. The sequence came from an adult in good health. In this chain, TRBV15 is recombined with TRBJ2-1; 10 of the junction bases match TRBD2. The CDR3 reads CATSSRTSGSWANEQFF. The base sequence is TGTGCCACCAGCAGCCGGACTAGCGGATCCTGGGCCAATGAGCAGTTCTTC.